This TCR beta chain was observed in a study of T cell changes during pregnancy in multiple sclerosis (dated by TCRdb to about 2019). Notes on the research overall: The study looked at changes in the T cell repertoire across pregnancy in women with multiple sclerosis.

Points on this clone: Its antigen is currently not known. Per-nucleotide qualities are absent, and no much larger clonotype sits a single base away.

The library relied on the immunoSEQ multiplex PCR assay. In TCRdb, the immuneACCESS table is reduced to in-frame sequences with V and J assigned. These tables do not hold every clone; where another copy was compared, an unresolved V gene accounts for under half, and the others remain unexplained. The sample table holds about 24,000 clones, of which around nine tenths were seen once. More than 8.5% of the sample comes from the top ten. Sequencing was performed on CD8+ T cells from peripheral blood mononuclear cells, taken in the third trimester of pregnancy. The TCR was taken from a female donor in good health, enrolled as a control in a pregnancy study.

The nucleotide sequence reads TGTGCCAGCAGCCTCGGTGAACTTTACAATGAGCAGTTCTTC. It is translated as CASSLGELYNEQFF. The sequence links TRBV11-3 to TRBJ2-1; the D gene is unclear. Via the germline V gene, CDR1 is SGHNT and CDR2 YENEEA. Taken from cysteine to phenylalanine, the CDR3 has 14 residues. Here the CDR3 DNA is all that survives: 42 bases in frame from base 1. V is shortened by 5 bases, J by 4 bases, and the region joining them spans 12 bases.